This TCR beta chain is drawn from a study of T cells after yellow fever vaccination. Germline loops: CDR1 LGHNA, CDR2 YSLEER. This CDR3 has 15 amino acids. V shed 0 bases, J shed 3 bases, and the junction held 1 base outside the gene matches. Template-switching 5'RACE yielded the TCR cDNA; a universal primer site and UMIs were added in the process. In TCRdb, the 5' RACE reads were re-called with MiXCR into one record per CDR3 protein. The sample holds a few hundred thousand distinct CDR3 sequences, roughly 8% seen once. A word on this clonotype: Its matching antigen is unknown.

Study-wide findings and caveats: The bulk population could contribute abundant contaminating clonotypes to FACS-sorted repertoires. Clonotypes appearing in both CD4 and CD8 compartments existed, and their share was small. Post-booster repertoires contained most primary-vaccination clones again (about 95% CD4, about 88% CD8).

The chain joins TRBV4-3 to TRBJ2-3, with 9 bases lining up with TRBD2. The source is a man between 18 and 29 years old who received the YFV17D yellow fever vaccine. This specimen was PBMCs, taken about 49 days after the first yellow fever vaccination. The CDR3 loop is CASSQDLAGTDTQYF. CDR3 DNA sequence: TGCGCCAGCAGCCAAGACCTAGCGGGGACAGATACGCAGTATTTT.